This passage covers 7 T cell receptor beta chains from one sample sequenced in a study of cytomegalovirus exposure and HLA in healthy donors. The PCR was carried out with 60 Vbeta primers and 13 Jbeta primers. Profiled with immunoSEQ multiplex PCR; TCRdb holds only in-frame clones, not every one. Of approximately 110,000 clones in the sample, 81% are singletons; the top ten hold 2.2%. The sample taken for sequencing was PBMCs. These receptors originate from a woman in her 30s in good health and CMV-seronegative.

The V gene is TRBV27, the J gene TRBJ1-6, with a weak D call TRBD1 (6 bases). The CDR3 is 18 residues long. The V end was cut by 5 bases, the J end by 1 base, with 18 bases between. The germline gives CDR1 MNHEY, CDR2 SMNVEV (reference sequence). Written as DNA, the CDR3 is TGTGCCAGCAGTCGAACGACACAGGGAAGGTCCTATAATTCACCCCTCCACTTT. Its protein product is CASSRTTQGRSYNSPLHF.

The chain recombines TRBV2 with TRBJ1-1; D remains unclear. Germline values: CDR1 SNHLY, CDR2 FYNNEI. The CDR3 is 13 amino acids. Trimming left V 6 bases short and J 7 bases short, with 15 bases between. The CDR3, as DNA: TGTGCCAGCAGGAACGACATATTAAGTGAAGCTTTCTTT. Residues: CASRNDILSEAFF. Combining the CDR3 with reference TRBV2 and TRBJ1-1 gives the whole variable domain EPEVTQTPSHQVTQMGQEVILRCVPISNHLYFYWYRQILGQKVEFLVSFYNNEISEKSEIFDDQFSVERPDGSNFTLKIRSTKLEDSAMYFCASRNDILSEAFFGQGTRLTVV.

The CDR3 DNA reads TGTGCCAGCAGGACCCGGGGCACCGGGGAGCTGTTTTTT. Amino acid sequence: CASRTRGTGELFF. The genes are TRBV6-5 and TRBJ2-2, with D perhaps TRBD2 (5 bases). CDR1 is MNHEY and CDR2 is SVGAGI in the germline V gene. Between the trimmed V and J ends, which lost 6 bases and 4 bases, there was a span of 9 bases. This CDR3 contains 13 residues.

The chain couples TRBV23-1 to TRBJ2-1, with 7 bases aligning to TRBD1. TRBV23-1 is known as an ORF, though its function is uncertain. After removal of 6 bases from V and 7 bases from J, the junction contained 12 bases not matched to a gene. CDR3 length: 15 amino acids. The CDR3 sequence is CASSPGQQPTNEQFF. DNA for the CDR3: TGCGCCAGCAGCCCGGGACAGCAACCCACGAATGAGCAGTTCTTC.

This chain uses TRBV28 with TRBJ1-1; the D gene is possibly TRBD1 (6 bases). V was trimmed by 1 base and J by 7 bases, leaving 10 bases between them. Germline assignment: CDR1 MDHEN and CDR2 SYDVKM. This CDR3 contains 13 residues. CDR3 bases: TGTGCCAGCAGTTTATTACAGGGACGTGAAGCTTTCTTT. This codes for CASSLLQGREAFF.

V usage is TRBV5-5 and J usage is TRBJ2-1, with TRBD2 identical over 10 bases. The CDR3 has 13 amino acids. With V trimmed by 4 bases and J by 10 bases, 5 bases remained unmatched. Germline assignment: CDR1 SGHKS and CDR2 YYEKEE (reference sequence). The CDR3 here is CASSGPLAGEQFF. The CDR3 region has the DNA TGTGCCAGCAGCGGACCACTAGCGGGGGAGCAGTTCTTC.

The V call is TRBV5-4, the J call TRBJ1-5; TRBD1 matches at 9 bases. V was clipped by 0 bases and J by 6 bases; unmatched bases: 4. The CDR3 is 15 amino acids. Germline V CDR1 and CDR2: SGHNT, YYREEE (reference sequence). The CDR3 DNA reads as TGTGCCAGCAGCTTGGGGGGACAGGGTGGTCAGCCCCAGCATTTT. It specifies CASSLGGQGGQPQHF. Looking up the rest from reference TRBV5-4 and TRBJ1-5 gives the full variable domain: ETGVTQSPTHLIKTRGQQVTLRCSSQSGHNTVSWYQQALGQGPQFIFQYYREEENGRGNFPPRFSGLQFPNYSSELNVNALELDDSALYLCASSLGGQGGQPQHFGDGTRLSIL.